The 23 T cell receptor beta chains in this list originate from one sample, sequenced in a study of T cells in Graves' hyperthyroidism and ophthalmopathy. It was RNA transcripts that yielded the amplified TCR beta CDR3 regions. First-round RT-PCR targeting the TCR CDR3 was performed with the HTBI primer set. TCRdb used MiXCR to reprocess the multiplex PCR reads, holding one entry per CDR3 protein. The data contain about 55,000 distinct CDR3 sequences, approximately 50% of them singletons. The source material was blood. The receptors were gathered from a woman between 55 and 75 years old with Graves' ophthalmopathy.

By proportion, this clonotype is large (0.1 to 1%). DNA for the CDR3: TGTGCCAGTAGAGGTGGTGGAAACAATGAGCAGTTCTTC. It yields the protein CASRGGGNNEQFF. The rearrangement uses TRBV19 and TRBJ2-1; unclear D gene. Germline loops: CDR1 LNHDA, CDR2 SQIVND (reference sequence). Trimming cost V 6 bases and J 5 bases, with 11 bases left between them. This CDR3 has 13 residues.

This clonotype was observed many times. V gene TRBV5-1 combines with J gene TRBJ2-1, with 8 bases that match TRBD2. Germline CDR1 and CDR2: SGHRS and YFSETQ. V trimming: 4 bases; J trimming: 1 base; junction bases outside the gene matches: 16. The CDR3 spans 19 residues. In DNA form, the CDR3 reads TGCGCCAGCAGCCCCTCGGGGGGGCTGGTTGACCAATCCTACAATGAGCAGTTCTTC. The encoded protein is CASSPSGGLVDQSYNEQFF.

This clonotype was detected many times. CDR3 loop: CASLRDGYTF. The CDR3 DNA follows: TGTGCCAGCTTAAGGGACGGCTACACCTTC. This chain joins TRBV12-3 or TRBV12-4 and TRBJ1-2; possibly TRBD1 for D (5 bases). Trimming took off 8 bases at V and 8 bases at J, with 9 bases between the two ends. The CDR3 is 10 residues long.

V usage is TRBV20-1 and J usage is TRBJ2-3; D not resolved. V was pared by 5 bases and J by 0 bases, with 9 bases between. This CDR3 comprises 13 residues. CDR1 is DFQATT and CDR2 is SNEGSKA in the germline V gene (reference sequence). In nucleotides, the CDR3 is TGCAGTGCTCCCGTCCCGAGCACAGATACGCAGTATTTT. Encoded protein: CSAPVPSTDTQYF.

The chain couples TRBV10-3 to TRBJ1-2; 11 bases are shared with TRBD1. V lost 4 bases, J lost 0 bases, and 4 bases stayed unmatched. Germline V gives CDR1 ENHRY, CDR2 SYGVKD. The CDR3 sequence is 16 residues long. CDR3 protein: CAISAQGQGANYGYTF. The CDR3 nucleotides read TGTGCCATCAGTGCGCAGGGACAGGGGGCTAACTATGGCTACACCTTC.

The V gene is TRBV19, the J gene TRBJ2-1, with unresolved D. Trimming removed 2 bases at V and 8 bases at J, with 13 bases between. The CDR3 totals 14 residues. Germline V gene data show CDR1 as LNHDA and CDR2 as SQIVND (reference sequence). CDR3 loop: CASSITLVVDEQFF. As DNA, the CDR3 is TGTGCCAGTAGTATAACGCTAGTAGTGGATGAGCAGTTCTTC.

This chain connects TRBV7-6 to TRBJ2-1; 8 positions match TRBD2. After removal of 6 bases from V and 9 bases from J, the junction contained 10 bases not matched to a gene. This CDR3 has 14 residues. The germline V gene has CDR1 SGHVS and CDR2 FNYEAQ. This CDR3 is CASSPSGSGGEQFF. The CDR3 nucleotides are TGTGCCAGCAGTCCAAGCGGGAGCGGGGGTGAGCAGTTCTTC. The whole variable domain, filled in from reference TRBV7-6 and TRBJ2-1, reads GAGVSQSPRYKVTKRGQDVALRCDPISGHVSLYWYRQALGQGPEFLTYFNYEAQQDKSGLPNDRFSAERPEGSISTLTIQRTEQRDSAMYRCASSPSGSGGEQFFGPGTRLTVL.

This clonotype has a count of ten or more. This sequence joins TRBV2 and TRBJ2-3; 8 nucleotides agree with TRBD2. Per germline, CDR1 SNHLY and CDR2 FYNNEI. Trimming cost V 3 bases and J 0 bases; bases outside gene matches: 11. This CDR3 spans 18 amino acids. The CDR3 region is CASSDSRGEPLSTDTQYF. CDR3 DNA: TGTGCCAGCAGTGATTCGCGGGGGGAACCCCTAAGCACAGATACGCAGTATTTT.

This chain connects TRBV19 to TRBJ2-1; 12 nucleotides align to TRBD2. Looked up from germline, CDR1 is LNHDA and CDR2 is SQIVND (reference sequence). The CDR3 spans 14 residues. V gave up 6 bases and J gave up 12 bases; unmatched junction bases: 9. Here the CDR3 DNA reads TGTGCCAGTAGGACTAGCGGGGGCACAGATACGCAGTTCTTC. Protein: CASRTSGGTDTQFF.

This clonotype was seen many times. This sequence joins TRBV11-2 and TRBJ2-1; D gene uncertain. The V end was cut by 4 bases, the J end by 0 bases, with 10 bases between. Germline assignment: CDR1 SGHAT and CDR2 FQNNGV. The CDR3 sequence is 15 residues long. CDR3 coding DNA: TGTGCCAGCAGCTCGGACCCGAGCTCCTACAATGAGCAGTTCTTC. Protein sequence: CASSSDPSSYNEQFF.

This clonotype was detected ten times or more. The genes are TRBV15 and TRBJ2-3; TRBD2 aligns across 8 bases. The CDR3 has 15 amino acids. J gave up 4 bases and V 4 bases, and 7 bases lay outside the gene matches. CDR1 LNHNV and CDR2 YYDKDF come from the germline V gene (reference sequence). The CDR3 region is CATSITSGGSDTQYF. For the CDR3, the DNA is TGTGCCACCAGCATAACCAGCGGGGGTTCAGATACGCAGTATTTT.

This clonotype appeared once. This chain uses TRBV10-2 with TRBJ1-6, with unresolved D. Trimming took off 0 bases at V and 10 bases at J, with 7 bases between the two ends. CDR3 length: 13 residues. Germline-derived CDR1 and CDR2 are WSHSY and SAAADI. As DNA, the CDR3 is TGCGCCAGCAGTGAGTCGGAGAAGTCACCCCTCCACTTT. Translated: CASSESEKSPLHF.

The rearrangement joins TRBV20-1 to TRBJ2-1; TRBD2 matches 9 bases. CDR1 is DFQATT, CDR2 SNEGSKA, per germline (reference sequence). The CDR3 has 15 residues. V was clipped by 2 bases and J by 6 bases; unmatched bases: 8. CDR3 sequence (DNA): TGCAGTGCTAGAATAGCGGGAGAGCAGGTCAATGAGCAGTTCTTC. It encodes CSARIAGEQVNEQFF.

The sample holds many counts of this clonotype. This may stem from a read error, because a much larger clone lies one nucleotide away. CDR3 region: CASRDRESAYEQYF. The DNA of the CDR3 is TGTGCCAGCAGGGACAGGGAGAGCGCCTACGAGCAGTACTTC. The V call is TRBV6-6, the J call TRBJ2-7; TRBD1 aligns across 8 bases. Germline CDR1 MNHNY, CDR2 SVGAGI (reference sequence). The trim removed 6 bases at V and 2 bases at J, leaving 6 bases unmatched. This CDR3 is 14 amino acids long.

The table lists this clonotype with many counts. This sequence joins TRBV4-2 and TRBJ1-4; D is uncertain. This CDR3 has 16 residues. Trimming stripped 0 bases from V and 6 bases from J, with 14 bases between. Germline V gives CDR1 LGHNA, CDR2 YNFKEQ. The CDR3 DNA sequence: TGTGCCAGCAGCCAAGACCCAGGTCATGTTGATGAAAAACTGTTTTTT. This gives the protein CASSQDPGHVDEKLFF.

This chain's CDR3 is CASSQVASGWGEQFF. Written as DNA, the CDR3 is TGTGCCAGCAGCCAAGTAGCTAGTGGGTGGGGTGAGCAGTTCTTC. The chain is built from TRBV4-2 and TRBJ2-1; no clear D gene. The V gene's germline CDR1 is LGHNA and CDR2 YNFKEQ. V shed 1 base and J shed 9 bases, with 16 bases lying between them. The length of the CDR3 is 15 residues.

In this sample, this clonotype turned up a few times. The junction differs from germline at one of its ends, possibly a read error. The rearrangement joins TRBV20-1 to TRBJ1-2, with TRBD1 matching over 7 bases. Germline V lookup: CDR1 DFQATT, CDR2 SNEGSKA (reference sequence). There are 14 residues in the CDR3. CDR3 loop: CGAREETGFYGYTF. The DNA for the CDR3 is TGCGGTGCTAGAGAAGAGACAGGGTTCTATGGCTACACCTTC.

The chain uses TRBV5-6 and TRBJ1-2; 8 positions agree with TRBD1. This CDR3 comprises 16 residues. Germline V gives CDR1 SGHDT, CDR2 YYEEEE. The J segment lost 5 bases and the V segment lost 4 bases, leaving 13 bases of the junction unmatched. CDR3 residues: CASSLDRVGERYGYTF. DNA for the CDR3: TGTGCCAGCAGCCTGGACAGGGTAGGGGAGAGGTATGGCTACACCTTC.

This clonotype was counted many times. The chain recombines TRBV5-1 with TRBJ1-1; tentative D call: TRBD1 (6 bases). This CDR3 is built from 17 residues. Trimming shortened V by 0 bases and J by 4 bases, and 19 bases separated the two germline ends. The germline V gene has CDR1 SGHRS and CDR2 YFSETQ. The chain's CDR3 is CASSLVPPGAGATEAFF. The DNA of the CDR3 is TGCGCCAGCAGCTTGGTTCCCCCGGGGGCAGGTGCCACTGAAGCTTTCTTT.

This clonotype was counted many times. The chain recombines TRBV7-9 with TRBJ2-3, with D hard to call. V lost 6 bases and J lost 4, with 11 bases in between. The CDR3 runs to 13 residues. CDR1 is SEHNR, CDR2 FQNEAQ, per germline (reference sequence). In DNA form, the CDR3 reads TGTGCCAGCAGTTTATCGGACGCAGATACGCAGTATTTT. Translating it yields CASSLSDADTQYF. Variable domain in full (rest from reference TRBV7-9 and TRBJ2-3): DTGVSQNPRHKITKRGQNVTFRCDPISEHNRLYWYRQTLGQGPEFLTYFQNEAQLEKSRLLSDRFSAERPKGSFSTLEIQRTEQGDSAMYLCASSLSDADTQYFGPGTRLTVL.

Details on this clonotype: This may stem from a read error, because a much larger clone lies one nucleotide away. The CDR3 ends on some other residue instead of the conserved phenylalanine or tryptophan, so this is likely a read error. No DNA is shown, since the ends of the CDR3 on it are uncertain; the CDR3 is the one TCRdb lists. The chain is built from TRBV6-6 and TRBJ2-7; the tabulated D call, TRBD1, remains unverified against the DNA. A total of 13 residues make up the CDR3, ends included. Germline CDR1 reads MNHNY; CDR2 reads SVGAGI (reference sequence). CDR3 protein: CASSFGGHYEQCS.

The chain uses TRBV2 and TRBJ1-2, with unresolved D. The CDR3 runs 14 residues. The germline gives CDR1 SNHLY, CDR2 FYNNEI. V dropped 1 base and J dropped 1 base, with 7 bases sitting between them. The CDR3 bases are TGTGCCAGCAGTGAAGTACAGCGTAACTATGGCTACACCTTC. Amino acids: CASSEVQRNYGYTF.

This clonotype was detected many times. DNA of the CDR3: TGTGCCAGCAGTGAAAGAGGGTCTGGCAGGGGGTGGGAAGAGACCCAGTACTTC. The encoded protein is CASSERGSGRGWEETQYF. The chain has TRBV6-1 and TRBJ2-5; 7 bases align to TRBD1. The CDR3 loop spans 18 amino acids. Trimming removed 2 bases from V and 3 bases from J; junction bases left unmatched: 15. From germline, CDR1 is MNHNS and CDR2 SASEGT.